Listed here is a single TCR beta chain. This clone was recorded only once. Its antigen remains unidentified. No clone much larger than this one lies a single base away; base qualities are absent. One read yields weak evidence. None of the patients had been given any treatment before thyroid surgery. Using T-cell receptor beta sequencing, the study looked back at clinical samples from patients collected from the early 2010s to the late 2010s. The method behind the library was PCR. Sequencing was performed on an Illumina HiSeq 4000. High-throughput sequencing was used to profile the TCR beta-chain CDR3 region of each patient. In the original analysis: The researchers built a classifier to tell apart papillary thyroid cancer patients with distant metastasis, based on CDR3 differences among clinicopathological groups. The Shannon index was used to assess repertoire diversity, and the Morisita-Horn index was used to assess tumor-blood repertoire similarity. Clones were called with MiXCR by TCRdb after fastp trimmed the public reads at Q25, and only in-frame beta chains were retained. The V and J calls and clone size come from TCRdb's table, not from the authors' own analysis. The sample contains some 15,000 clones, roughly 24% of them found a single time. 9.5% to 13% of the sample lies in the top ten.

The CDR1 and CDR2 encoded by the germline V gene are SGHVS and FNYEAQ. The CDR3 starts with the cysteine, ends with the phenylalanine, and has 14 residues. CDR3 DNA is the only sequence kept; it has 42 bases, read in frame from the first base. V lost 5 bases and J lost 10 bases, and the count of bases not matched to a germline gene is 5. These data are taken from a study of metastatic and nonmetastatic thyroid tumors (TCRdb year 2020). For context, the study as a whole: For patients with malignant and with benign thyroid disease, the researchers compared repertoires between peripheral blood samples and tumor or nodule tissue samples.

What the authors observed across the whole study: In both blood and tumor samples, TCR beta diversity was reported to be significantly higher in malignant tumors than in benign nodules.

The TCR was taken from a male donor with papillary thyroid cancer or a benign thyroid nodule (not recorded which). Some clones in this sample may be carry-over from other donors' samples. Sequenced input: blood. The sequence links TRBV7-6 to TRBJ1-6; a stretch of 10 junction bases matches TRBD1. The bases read TGTGCCAGCAGCACGGGACAGGGGTCCTCACCCCTCCACTTT. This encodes CASSTGQGSSPLHF. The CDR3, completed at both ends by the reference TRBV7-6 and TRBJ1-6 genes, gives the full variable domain GAGVSQSPRYKVTKRGQDVALRCDPISGHVSLYWYRQALGQGPEFLTYFNYEAQQDKSGLPNDRFSAERPEGSISTLTIQRTEQRDSAMYRCASSTGQGSSPLHFGNGTRLTVT.